Listed below are T cell receptor beta chains from one sample, sequenced in a study of identical twins. TCRdb itself ran the 5' RACE reads through MiXCR, one entry per CDR3 protein. The sample holds 350,000 to 400,000 distinct CDR3 sequences, approximately 8.8% seen once. Material for sequencing was naive T cells sorted from blood. The source is a woman between 45 and 65 years old in good health. Each CDR3 is given with its conserved first and last residue.

>TRBV9|TRBJ2-2
CASSAVTSRGASAGELFF
>TRBV2|TRBJ2-3
CVRILAGGADTQYF
>TRBV19|TRBJ2-7
CASRDRGNYEQYF
>TRBV4-1|TRBJ2-3
CASSQGTLVRDTQYF
>TRBV12-3/TRBV12-4|TRBJ2-7
CASSYRVGEQYF
>TRBV2|TRBJ2-5
CASSEGVTIETQYF
>TRBV11-3|TRBJ2-5
CASSRDGSLETQYF
>TRBV6-2/TRBV6-3|TRBJ2-3
CASSYEGRALDADTQYF
>TRBV2|TRBJ1-2
CASSLRGAYGYTF
>TRBV7-9|TRBJ2-1
CASSLAPPNEQFF
>TRBV29-1|TRBJ2-5
CSVEYLQETQYF
>TRBV29-1|TRBJ2-5
CSEDRGRETQYF
>TRBV12-3/TRBV12-4|TRBJ1-2
CASTLTLGYGYTF
>TRBV25-1|TRBJ2-2
CASSEMIKGFELFF
>TRBV6-1|TRBJ2-5
CASSDFGWEETQYF
>TRBV2|TRBJ1-1
CASSERETEAFF
>TRBV11-2|TRBJ2-1
CASSPDRGLYNEQFF
>TRBV7-6|TRBJ1-4
CASSLGPGQGSEKLFF
>TRBV20-1|TRBJ1-1
CSAATGTEAFF
>TRBV12-3/TRBV12-4|TRBJ1-1
CASSSPNTEAFF
>TRBV12-3/TRBV12-4|TRBJ1-3
CASSPPSFSQGTIYF
>TRBV7-6|TRBJ1-1
CASSLVDFTEAFF
>TRBV7-9|TRBJ2-3
CASRFTGDGAADTQYF
>TRBV2|TRBJ2-1
CASRSNEQFF
>TRBV29-1|TRBJ2-2
CSIRTGRGELFF
>TRBV29-1|TRBJ2-3
CSVESGGADTQYF
>TRBV7-9|TRBJ1-1
CASSLVGPEAFF
>TRBV7-8|TRBJ2-5
CASSLAAHTRSRETQYF
>TRBV10-3|TRBJ1-4
CASRATNEKLFF
>TRBV29-1|TRBJ2-2
CSALTGAGELFF
>TRBV5-1|TRBJ2-7
CASFDPGLNSYEQYF
>TRBV19|TRBJ2-5
CASSMGGKIQETQYF
>TRBV4-1|TRBJ1-2
CASSPAHQDYGYTF
>TRBV7-9|TRBJ2-2
CASSKTDANTGELFF
>TRBV6-6|TRBJ2-3
CASSQTPPGQTFMDTQYF
>TRBV7-8|TRBJ2-7
CASSLVQGHYEQYF
>TRBV30|TRBJ2-1
CAWRPRPSSYNEQFF
>TRBV6-5|TRBJ2-7
CASRRDGEQYF
>TRBV6-5|TRBJ2-3
CASRVASTSTDTQYF
>TRBV14|TRBJ2-5
CASSPEGGGQETQYF
>TRBV12-3/TRBV12-4|TRBJ1-1
CASRPGVSNTEAFF
>TRBV7-8|TRBJ2-2
CASSLKALANTGELFF
>TRBV5-1|TRBJ2-5
CASSLAPGSEETQYF
>TRBV5-1|TRBJ2-1
CASSTVNDNDQFF
>TRBV4-1|TRBJ2-7
CASSQASGGNYEQYF